The 13 T cell receptor beta chains in this list originate from one sample, sequenced in a study of blood T cell repertoires in COVID-19. The repertoire was sequenced with immunoSEQ multiplex PCR; TCRdb's copy has only in-frame clones and lacks some. The sample lists approximately 130,000 clones, roughly 85% occurring once. The sample comprised peripheral blood. The receptors originated from a human donor in a cohort sampled during active COVID-19.

This sequence joins TRBV7-9 and TRBJ2-1; 14 nucleotides line up with TRBD2. This CDR3 spans 18 amino acids. With 8 bases clipped from V and 0 bases from J, the junction kept 9 bases outside the gene matches. Per the germline V gene, CDR1 is SEHNR and CDR2 is FQNEAQ (reference sequence). The CDR3 nucleotides read TGTGCCAGCGGGACGACTAGCGGGAGGGCCAGCTCCTACAATGAGCAGTTCTTC. Translating it yields CASGTTSGRASSYNEQFF.

This clone has a count of ten or more. In DNA, the CDR3 is TGTGCCAGCAGCTCCCTGTCCCGCTTGAGTGGAGAGACCCAGTACTTC. As protein: CASSSLSRLSGETQYF. The rearrangement links TRBV7-6 to TRBJ2-5; unclear D gene. Germline CDR1 SGHVS, CDR2 FNYEAQ. The ends were cut back, 4 bases at V and 4 bases at J, with 19 bases in the middle. There are 16 residues in the CDR3.

The V call is TRBV10-1, the J call TRBJ2-3; the D gene is possibly TRBD1 (6 bases). This CDR3 region has 13 residues. Per the germline V gene, CDR1 is WNHNN and CDR2 is SYGVQD (reference sequence). Trimming took 5 bases from V and 6 from J, leaving 12 bases between them. DNA of the CDR3: TGCGCCAGCAGTTCCTTGAGGGGGGATACGCAGTATTTT. Protein sequence: CASSSLRGDTQYF.

The rearrangement links TRBV10-3 to TRBJ1-2, with TRBD1 matching 9 bases. The CDR3 has 15 amino acids. The junction had 6 bases not matched to a gene; V was cut back by 0 bases and J by 7 bases. Germline CDR1 reads ENHRY; CDR2 reads SYGVKD. In DNA, the CDR3 is TGTGCCATCAGTGAGTCGAGACAGGGGGTTGGTGGCTACACCTTC. The encoded protein is CAISESRQGVGGYTF.

V usage is TRBV19 and J usage is TRBJ1-1; weak D call: TRBD1 (5 bases). Germline CDR1 and CDR2: LNHDA and SQIVND (reference sequence). This CDR3 region has 14 residues. The ends were cut back, 5 bases at V and 4 bases at J, with 14 bases in the middle. CDR3 protein: CASSHGGVGTEAFF. DNA of the CDR3: TGTGCCAGTAGTCACGGAGGGGTTGGCACTGAAGCTTTCTTT.

This chain connects TRBV25-1 to TRBJ1-4; 9 bases align to TRBD1. The V and J ends lost 1 base and 8 bases, in that order; junction bases with no gene match: 5. The germline CDR1 and CDR2 sequences are MGHDK and SYGVNS. This CDR3 has 15 residues. The CDR3 DNA sequence: TGTGCCAGCAGTGAATGGGGACAGGGAACCGAAAAACTGTTTTTT. Translation gives CASSEWGQGTEKLFF.

The J gene is TRBJ2-7, the V gene TRBV6-2 or TRBV6-3; 13 nucleotides agree with TRBD2. The length of the CDR3 is 16 residues. CDR1 and CDR2 (germline): MNHEY, SVGEGT. The ends lost 5 bases at V and 1 base at J; junction bases unmatched: 5. CDR3 bases: TGTGCCAGCAGTCCCAGGGGACTAGCGGGATCCTACGAGCAGTACTTC. Its protein product is CASSPRGLAGSYEQYF.

The V gene is TRBV5-6, the J gene TRBJ2-3, with D possibly matching TRBD2 (7 bases). Looked up from germline, CDR1 is SGHDT and CDR2 is YYEEEE. This CDR3 is 16 amino acids long. Trimming pared 0 bases from V and 2 bases from J, leaving 13 bases between. The chain's CDR3 is CASSLGRGATTDTQYF. The CDR3 DNA reads TGTGCCAGCAGCTTGGGACGGGGGGCTACCACAGATACGCAGTATTTT.

This chain uses TRBV19 with TRBJ2-3, with TRBD2 identical over 10 bases. The length of the CDR3 is 15 residues. V was pared by 6 bases and J by 5 bases, with 8 bases of the junction left unmatched. Germline V CDR1 and CDR2: LNHDA, SQIVND (reference sequence). The CDR3 here is CASSQTSGKRDTQYF. The CDR3 DNA follows: TGTGCCAGTAGCCAAACTAGCGGGAAACGAGATACGCAGTATTTT. The variable domain in full, completed from reference TRBV19 and TRBJ2-3, reads DGGITQSPKYLFRKEGQNVTLSCEQNLNHDAMYWYRQDPGQGLRLIYYSQIVNDFQKGDIAEGYSVSREKKESFPLTVTSAQKNPTAFYLCASSQTSGKRDTQYFGPGTRLTVL.

The V gene is TRBV13, the J gene TRBJ2-1; TRBD2 aligns across 16 bases. Germline V gene sequence: CDR1 PRHDT, CDR2 FYEKMQ (reference sequence). The CDR3 covers 18 residues. V shed 5 bases, J shed 0 bases, and the junction held 4 bases outside the gene matches. As DNA, the CDR3 is TGTGCCAGCAGCACCGGGACTAGCGGGGGGGCCTCCTACAATGAGCAGTTCTTC. The encoded protein is CASSTGTSGGASYNEQFF.

With respect to this clone: Other DNA sequences within the sample encode an identical CDR3. The chain recombines TRBV7-9 with TRBJ1-5, with D possibly matching TRBD1 (6 bases). This CDR3 contains 15 residues. Germline values: CDR1 SEHNR, CDR2 FQNEAQ (reference sequence). V lost 3 bases and J 4 bases, leaving 13 bases between the germline ends. CDR3 region: CASSLAGADNQPQHF. The CDR3 bases are TGTGCCAGCAGCTTGGCGGGGGCCGATAATCAGCCCCAGCATTTT.

The rearrangement uses TRBV11-2 and TRBJ2-1; TRBD2 matches 11 bases. The V segment lost 0 bases and the J segment 9 bases; nucleotides outside the gene matches: 4. Germline CDR1 and CDR2: SGHAT and FQNNGV. This CDR3 is built from 15 residues. In nucleotides, the CDR3 is TGTGCCAGCAGCTTAGAGGGACTAGCGGAGCCTGAGCAGTTCTTC. Translating gives CASSLEGLAEPEQFF.

This chain connects TRBV10-2 to TRBJ2-3; D gene unclear. Trimming cost V 0 bases and J 10 bases, with 11 bases left between them. Per the germline V gene, CDR1 is WSHSY and CDR2 is SAAADI. This CDR3 comprises 13 residues. The CDR3 reads CASSESTGLSQYF. The CDR3 DNA sequence: TGCGCCAGCAGTGAGTCGACGGGTCTTTCGCAGTATTTT.